Each of the 3 T cell receptor beta chains below was sequenced from the same sample in a study of blood T cell repertoires in COVID-19. The data were produced by immunoSEQ multiplex PCR, yet TCRdb's version contains in-frame clones alone and is incomplete. This table has about 200,000 clones, around nine tenths appearing once. The sequencing sample was made of peripheral blood. The source is a man aged 55 to 70 who had recovered from COVID-19.

The chain joins TRBV7-9 to TRBJ1-1, with 10 bases identical to TRBD1. The CDR3 is 17 residues long. The V gene end was trimmed by 4 bases and the J gene end by 2 bases; junction bases not matched to a gene: 10. Per germline, CDR1 SEHNR and CDR2 FQNEAQ (reference sequence). CDR3 in amino acids: CASSYPLRQGANTEAFF. CDR3 in DNA: TGTGCCAGCAGCTATCCTCTTCGACAGGGGGCTAACACTGAAGCTTTCTTT.

This chain connects TRBV5-5 to TRBJ2-2; D is perhaps TRBD2 (6 bases). This CDR3 is built from 15 residues. The germline CDR1 and CDR2 sequences are SGHKS and YYEKEE (reference sequence). The V end was cut by 0 bases, the J end by 4 bases, with 10 bases between. The CDR3 loop is CASSLVGGSTGELFF. CDR3 bases: TGTGCCAGCAGCTTGGTGGGGGGAAGCACCGGGGAGCTGTTTTTT.

The rearrangement joins TRBV5-4 to TRBJ1-3; 9 positions agree with TRBD1. V lost 0 bases to trimming and J lost 3 bases; unmatched junction nucleotides: 7. The CDR3 has 17 amino acids. Germline assignment: CDR1 SGHNT and CDR2 YYREEE (reference sequence). The DNA for the CDR3 is TGTGCCAGCAGCTTGGTCAACAGGGGGCTCGGTGGAAACACCATATATTTT. As protein: CASSLVNRGLGGNTIYF.